This T cell receptor (beta chain) was documented in a study of blood T cell repertoires in COVID-19. Turning to the study itself: Material from acute and convalescent COVID-19 was sourced from the United States, Italy and Spain.

Between the trimmed V and J ends, which lost 6 bases and 0 bases, there was a span of 8 bases. In germline, CDR1 is MNHEY, CDR2 SMNVEV (reference sequence). This CDR3 is built from 14 residues. Original data processing: Estimation of nucleated cell counts relied on the amplification of reference gene primers. Libraries were prepared by immunoSEQ multiplex PCR; TCRdb keeps only in-frame clonotypes and omits some of them. The V and J calls and the clone size are those of that table, but D and trimming were determined from the DNA. The sample has some 100,000 clones, more than 75% seen once. The source of this sequence is a human donor in a cohort sampled during active COVID-19. The rearrangement joins TRBV27 to TRBJ1-4; D perhaps matches TRBD1 (5 bases). The material sequenced was peripheral blood. This chain's CDR3 is CASRDTTTNEKLFF. CDR3 nucleotide sequence: TGTGCCAGCAGGGACACCACAACTAATGAAAAACTGTTTTTT.